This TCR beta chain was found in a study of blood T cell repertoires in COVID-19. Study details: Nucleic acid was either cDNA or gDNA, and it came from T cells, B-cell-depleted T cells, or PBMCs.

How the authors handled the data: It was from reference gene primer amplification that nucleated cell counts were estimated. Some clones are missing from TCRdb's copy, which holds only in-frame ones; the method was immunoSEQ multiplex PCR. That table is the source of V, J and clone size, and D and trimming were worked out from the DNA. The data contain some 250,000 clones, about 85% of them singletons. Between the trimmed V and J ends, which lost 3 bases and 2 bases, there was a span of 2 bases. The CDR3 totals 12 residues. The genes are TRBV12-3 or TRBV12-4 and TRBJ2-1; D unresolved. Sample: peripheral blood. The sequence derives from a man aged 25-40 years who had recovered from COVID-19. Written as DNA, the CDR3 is TGTGCCAGCAGTTTCGCCTACAATGAGCAGTTCTTC. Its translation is CASSFAYNEQFF.